The rows below give T cell receptor beta chains drawn from one sample of a study of CD8 T cells in ankylosing spondylitis. TCRdb passed the 5' RACE reads through MiXCR, listing each CDR3 protein once. Here the sample spans under 200,000 distinct CDR3 sequences, 11% being singletons. Sequencing was performed on blood, either unsorted or a sorted T cell fraction (not recorded which). The receptors originated from a male donor with ankylosing spondylitis or in good health (not recorded which). CDR3s include the opening cysteine and the closing phenylalanine or tryptophan. The order of the fields is D gene, V gene, clone size, J gene, CDR3 length, CDR3 protein, CDR3 DNA. A D gene is named only where the DNA matches it firmly. The size of a clone is reported for some rows only, either as once, few or many, or as a class for expanded clones.

d_gene: TRBD2; v_gene: TRBV6-1; abundance: -; j_gene: TRBJ2-5; len: 16; CDR3aa: CASSPRASGVQETQYF; CDR3nt: TGTGCCAGCAGTCCACGGGCTAGCGGGGTCCAAGAGACCCAGTACTTC
d_gene: -; v_gene: TRBV4-1; abundance: many; j_gene: TRBJ2-2; len: 16; CDR3aa: CASSQDVGAEPGELFF; CDR3nt: TGCGCCAGCAGCCAAGATGTAGGAGCGGAACCCGGGGAGCTGTTTTTT
d_gene: -; v_gene: TRBV28; abundance: many; j_gene: TRBJ1-6; len: 12; CDR3aa: CASKGTPFSLHF; CDR3nt: TGTGCCAGCAAAGGGACCCCTTTTTCTCTCCACTTT
d_gene: -; v_gene: TRBV5-1; abundance: few; j_gene: TRBJ2-6; len: 17; CDR3aa: CASSPPGLDSGANVLTF; CDR3nt: TGCGCCAGCAGCCCCCCCGGATTAGACTCTGGGGCCAACGTCCTGACTTTC
d_gene: TRBD1; v_gene: TRBV20-1; abundance: many; j_gene: TRBJ1-2; len: 14; CDR3aa: CSAQDRPGSRGYTF; CDR3nt: TGCAGTGCTCAGGACAGGCCAGGGTCCCGCGGCTACACCTTC
d_gene: -; v_gene: TRBV6-5; abundance: many; j_gene: TRBJ2-5; len: 14; CDR3aa: CASSYGPPPETQYF; CDR3nt: TGTGCCAGCAGTTACGGCCCTCCTCCAGAGACCCAGTACTTC
d_gene: -; v_gene: TRBV5-1; abundance: many; j_gene: TRBJ2-7; len: 14; CDR3aa: CASSLRARADEQYF; CDR3nt: TGCGCCAGCAGCTTGAGGGCTCGGGCCGACGAGCAGTACTTC
d_gene: TRBD2; v_gene: TRBV18; abundance: many; j_gene: TRBJ2-1; len: 19; CDR3aa: CASSQTPGLGFAPSNEQFF; CDR3nt: TGTGCCAGCTCACAGACCCCGGGACTAGGCTTCGCTCCTAGCAATGAGCAGTTCTTC
d_gene: -; v_gene: TRBV6-1; abundance: -; j_gene: TRBJ1-4; len: 15; CDR3aa: CASRAPGGTNEKLFF; CDR3nt: TGTGCCAGCAGGGCCCCCGGGGGGACTAATGAAAAACTGTTTTTT
d_gene: -; v_gene: TRBV12-3/TRBV12-4; abundance: -; j_gene: TRBJ2-1; len: 15; CDR3aa: CASRPSGRQSNEQFF; CDR3nt: TGTGCCAGCCGACCCTCGGGACGCCAGTCCAATGAGCAGTTCTTC
d_gene: -; v_gene: TRBV7-2; abundance: few; j_gene: TRBJ2-5; len: 17; CDR3aa: CASSLVPASAFQETQYF; CDR3nt: TGTGCCAGCAGCTTAGTCCCGGCCTCGGCTTTCCAAGAGACCCAGTACTTC
d_gene: -; v_gene: TRBV6-5; abundance: many; j_gene: TRBJ2-3; len: 11; CDR3aa: CASSQADTQYF; CDR3nt: TGTGCCAGCAGCCAGGCAGATACGCAGTATTTT
d_gene: TRBD1; v_gene: TRBV20-1; abundance: many; j_gene: TRBJ1-4; len: 15; CDR3aa: CSARGPQGARGKLFF; CDR3nt: TGCAGTGCTAGAGGACCACAGGGGGCGCGAGGAAAACTGTTTTTT